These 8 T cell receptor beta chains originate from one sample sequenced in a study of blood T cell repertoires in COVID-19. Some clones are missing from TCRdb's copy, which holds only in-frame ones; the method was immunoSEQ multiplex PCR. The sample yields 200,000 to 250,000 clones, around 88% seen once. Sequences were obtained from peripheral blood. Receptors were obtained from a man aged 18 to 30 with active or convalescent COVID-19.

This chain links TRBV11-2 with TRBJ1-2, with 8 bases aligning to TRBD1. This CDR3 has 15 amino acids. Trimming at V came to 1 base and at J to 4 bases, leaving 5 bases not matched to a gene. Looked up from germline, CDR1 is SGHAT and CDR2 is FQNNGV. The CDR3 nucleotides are TGTGCCAGCAGCTTAGGACAGGGGAGTAGCTATGGCTACACCTTC. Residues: CASSLGQGSSYGYTF. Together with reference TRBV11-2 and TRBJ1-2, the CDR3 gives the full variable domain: EAGVAQSPRYKIIEKRQSVAFWCNPISGHATLYWYQQILGQGPKLLIQFQNNGVVDDSQLPKDRFSAERLKGVDSTLKIQPAKLEDSAVYLCASSLGQGSSYGYTFGSGTRLTVV.

For the CDR3, the DNA is TGCAGCGTTGAATCCGCCTCTAGCGGGTTATACAATGAGCAGTTCTTC. Its translation is CSVESASSGLYNEQFF. The rearrangement uses TRBV29-1 and TRBJ2-1; 8 bases are a match to TRBD2. This CDR3 comprises 16 residues. Trimming removed 2 bases from V and 4 bases from J; junction bases left unmatched: 10. The germline CDR1 and CDR2 sequences are SQVTM and ANQGSEA.

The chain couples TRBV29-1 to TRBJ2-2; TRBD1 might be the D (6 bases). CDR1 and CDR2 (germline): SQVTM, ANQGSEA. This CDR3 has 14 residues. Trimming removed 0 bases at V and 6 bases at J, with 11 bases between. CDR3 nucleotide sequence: TGCAGCGTTGAAGAGAAGGGGGTCGCCGGGGAGCTGTTTTTT. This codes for CSVEEKGVAGELFF.

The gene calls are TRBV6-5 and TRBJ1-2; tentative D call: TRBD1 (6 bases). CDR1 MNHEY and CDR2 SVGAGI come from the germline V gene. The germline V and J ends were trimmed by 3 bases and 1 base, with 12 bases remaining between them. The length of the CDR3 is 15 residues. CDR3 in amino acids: CASSYQGRLNYGYTF. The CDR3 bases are TGTGCCAGCAGTTATCAGGGGAGACTTAACTATGGCTACACCTTC.

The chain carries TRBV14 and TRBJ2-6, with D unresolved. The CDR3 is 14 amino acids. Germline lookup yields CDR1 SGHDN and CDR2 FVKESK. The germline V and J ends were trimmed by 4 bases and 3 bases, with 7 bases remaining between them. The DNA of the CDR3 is TGTGCCAGCAGCCCCCACAATGGGGCCAACGTCCTGACTTTC. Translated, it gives CASSPHNGANVLTF. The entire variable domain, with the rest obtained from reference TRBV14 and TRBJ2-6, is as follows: EAGVTQFPSHSVIEKGQTVTLRCDPISGHDNLYWYRRVMGKEIKFLLHFVKESKQDESGMPNNRFLAERTGGTYSTLKVQPAELEDSGVYFCASSPHNGANVLTFGAGSRLTVL.

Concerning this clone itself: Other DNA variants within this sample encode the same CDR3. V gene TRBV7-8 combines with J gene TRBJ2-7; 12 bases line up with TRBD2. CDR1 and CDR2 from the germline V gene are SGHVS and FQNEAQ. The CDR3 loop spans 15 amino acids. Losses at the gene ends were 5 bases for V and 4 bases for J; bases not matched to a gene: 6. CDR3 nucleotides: TGTGCCAGCAGCCTCGGACTAGCGGGGACATACGAGCAGTACTTC. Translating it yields CASSLGLAGTYEQYF.

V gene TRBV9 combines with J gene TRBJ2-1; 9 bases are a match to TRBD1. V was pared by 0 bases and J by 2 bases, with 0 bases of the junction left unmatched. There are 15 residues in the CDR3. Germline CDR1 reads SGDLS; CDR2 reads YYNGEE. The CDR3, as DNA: TGTGCCAGCAGCGTAGGGGACAGGGCCTACAATGAGCAGTTCTTC. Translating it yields CASSVGDRAYNEQFF. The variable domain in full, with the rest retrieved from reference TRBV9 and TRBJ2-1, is DSGVTQTPKHLITATGQRVTLRCSPRSGDLSVYWYQQSLDQGLQFLIQYYNGEERAKGNILERFSAQQFPDLHSELNLSSLELGDSALYFCASSVGDRAYNEQFFGPGTRLTVL.

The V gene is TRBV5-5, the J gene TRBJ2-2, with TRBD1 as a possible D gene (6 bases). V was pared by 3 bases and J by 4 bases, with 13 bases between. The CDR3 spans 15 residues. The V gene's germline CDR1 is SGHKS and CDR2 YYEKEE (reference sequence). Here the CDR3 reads CASSSQGTGTGELFF. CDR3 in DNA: TGTGCCAGCAGCTCACAGGGTACGGGCACCGGGGAGCTGTTTTTT.